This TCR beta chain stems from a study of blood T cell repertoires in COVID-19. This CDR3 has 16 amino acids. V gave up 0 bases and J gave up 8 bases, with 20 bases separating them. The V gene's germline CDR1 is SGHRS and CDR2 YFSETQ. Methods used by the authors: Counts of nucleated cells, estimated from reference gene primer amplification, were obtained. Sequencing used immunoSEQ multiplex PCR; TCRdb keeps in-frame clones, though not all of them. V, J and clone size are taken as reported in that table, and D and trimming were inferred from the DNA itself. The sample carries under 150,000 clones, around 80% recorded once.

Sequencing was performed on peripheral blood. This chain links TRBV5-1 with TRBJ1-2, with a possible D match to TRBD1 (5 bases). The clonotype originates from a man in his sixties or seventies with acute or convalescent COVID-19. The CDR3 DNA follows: TGCGCCAGCAGCTTGGGGAGGGGAGTCGTTGGTGGCGGCTACACCTTC. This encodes CASSLGRGVVGGGYTF.